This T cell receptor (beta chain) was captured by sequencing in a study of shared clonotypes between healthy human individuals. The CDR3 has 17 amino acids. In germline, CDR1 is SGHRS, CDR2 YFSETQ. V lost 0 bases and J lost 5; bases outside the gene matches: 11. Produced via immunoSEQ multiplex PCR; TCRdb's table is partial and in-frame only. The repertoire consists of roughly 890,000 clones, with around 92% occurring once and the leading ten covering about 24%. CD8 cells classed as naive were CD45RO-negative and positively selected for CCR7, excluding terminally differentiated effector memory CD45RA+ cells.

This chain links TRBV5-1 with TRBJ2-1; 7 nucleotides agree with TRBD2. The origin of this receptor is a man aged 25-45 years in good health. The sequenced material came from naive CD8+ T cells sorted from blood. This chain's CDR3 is CASSLGENGRKDNEQFF. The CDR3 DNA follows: TGCGCCAGCAGCTTGGGCGAGAACGGGAGGAAAGACAATGAGCAGTTCTTC.